Presented here are 8 T cell receptor beta chains from one specimen sequenced in a study of T cell changes during pregnancy in multiple sclerosis. Assay: immunoSEQ multiplex PCR; the TCRdb copy retains only in-frame clones and omits some. The sample includes some 100,000 clones, almost 95% of them seen just once. Here the sequenced sample was peripheral blood, taken before pregnancy. These receptors originate from a female donor with multiple sclerosis, enrolled in a pregnancy study.

This rearrangement joins TRBV19 to TRBJ1-2; D perhaps matches TRBD1 (5 bases). This CDR3 has 13 amino acids. The V gene's germline CDR1 is LNHDA and CDR2 SQIVND (reference sequence). V was trimmed by 10 bases and J by 2 bases, leaving 14 bases between them. Here the CDR3 DNA reads TGTGCCACACAGGCCCAGCAGAACTATGGCTACACCTTC. Amino acid sequence: CATQAQQNYGYTF.

The chain couples TRBV5-1 to TRBJ2-7; D perhaps matches TRBD1 (6 bases). The V end lost 2 bases, the J end lost 4 bases, and 7 bases lay between the germline ends. Germline CDR1 and CDR2: SGHRS and YFSETQ. CDR3 size: 12 residues. The CDR3 here is CASSFRGYEQYF. The CDR3 DNA sequence: TGCGCCAGCAGCTTCAGGGGTTACGAGCAGTACTTC.

The chain recombines TRBV7-9 with TRBJ2-7; the D gene is possibly TRBD1 (6 bases). This CDR3 has 13 residues. The V end was cut by 3 bases, the J end by 7 bases, with 13 bases between. Germline values: CDR1 SEHNR, CDR2 FQNEAQ (reference sequence). CDR3 sequence (DNA): TGTGCCAGCAGCTTCCCGGGACATACAGAGCAGTACTTC. This gives the protein CASSFPGHTEQYF.

This clone showed up just a few times. The V and J genes are TRBV2 and TRBJ2-7; 7 positions match TRBD1. CDR1 and CDR2 (germline): SNHLY, FYNNEI. The ends lost 5 bases at V and 1 base at J; junction bases unmatched: 8. This CDR3 comprises 15 residues. As DNA, the CDR3 is TGTGCCAGCAGTCCTACAGGGGTTCGGTCCTACGAGCAGTACTTC. As protein: CASSPTGVRSYEQYF.

The V call is TRBV30, the J call TRBJ2-2, with unresolved D. The CDR3 extends over 15 amino acids. CDR1 and CDR2 from the germline V gene are GTSNPN and SVGIG (reference sequence). V lost 2 bases to trimming and J lost 2 bases, with 12 bases between them. The CDR3, as DNA: TGTGCCTGGAGTACCGGGTTACGAAACACCGGGGAGCTGTTTTTT. Translating it yields CAWSTGLRNTGELFF.

The chain carries TRBV5-5 and TRBJ2-2; TRBD2 matches at 9 bases. V trimming: 4 bases; J trimming: 7 bases; junction bases outside the gene matches: 8. Germline values: CDR1 SGHKS, CDR2 YYEKEE (reference sequence). This CDR3 is built from 15 residues. CDR3 in DNA: TGTGCCAGCAGCCTTAGCGGGAGCAATAACGGGGAGCTGTTTTTT. Its protein product is CASSLSGSNNGELFF.

The chain has TRBV19 and TRBJ1-3, with TRBD1 as a possible D gene (5 bases). V was clipped by 4 bases and J by 2 bases, with 6 bases between them. This CDR3 comprises 13 residues. The germline gives CDR1 LNHDA, CDR2 SQIVND (reference sequence). CDR3: CASSTRAGNTIYF. The CDR3 DNA reads TGTGCCAGTAGTACCAGGGCTGGAAACACCATATATTTT.

The V gene is TRBV6-1, the J gene TRBJ2-7, with TRBD2 identical over 9 bases. With 2 bases clipped from V and 2 bases from J, the junction kept 7 bases outside the gene matches. This CDR3 has 16 amino acids. The germline V gene has CDR1 MNHNS and CDR2 SASEGT. This CDR3 is CASSESGAGGAYEQYF. The CDR3 DNA reads TGTGCCAGCAGTGAATCCGGGGCGGGAGGGGCCTACGAGCAGTACTTC.